What follows is one T cell receptor (beta chain) and its context. Its antigen is as yet unknown. The entry originates in a study of CXCR4 blockade with PD-1 therapy in pancreatic cancer. V lost 5 bases and J 3 bases, leaving 12 bases between the germline ends. The CDR3 contains 14 residues. In germline, CDR1 is KGHSH, CDR2 LQKENI. Study outcomes and limitations: More frequent amino acid clones had more nucleotide rearrangements, suggesting convergent selection. Intratumoral clonality (mean around 0.13) exceeded healthy blood (under 0.055) but did not track survival. Without paired alpha-beta data, shared specificity of dominant clones is unconfirmed.

TCRdb keeps only in-frame clones here, not all; method: immunoSEQ multiplex PCR. The sample carries 15,000 or so clones, approximately 72% recorded once. No neoadjuvant therapy was given before resection to the patients supplying these archived tumor blocks. Source material: tumor tissue. This sequence joins TRBV18 and TRBJ2-3, with D possibly TRBD1 on 6 matching bases. This clonotype was obtained from a human donor with pancreatic ductal adenocarcinoma. The CDR3 sequence is CASSFGTGTDTQYF. The CDR3 DNA reads as TGTGCCAGCTCATTCGGCACAGGGACAGATACGCAGTATTTT.